Given below is one T cell receptor beta chain in context. Its cognate antigen has yet to be identified. Within one base of it there is no much larger clone, and no base qualities were kept. Enrolling through a virtual design, the prospective study's participants ranged in age from roughly 18 to 89 years and lived across roughly 24 United States geographic areas. In the prospective study, cohorts were assigned on the basis of participant-reported clinical history obtained from a screening survey and a study questionnaire. Recovered participants in ImmuneRACE Cohort 3 were defined by two consecutive negative NP/OP PCR tests, clearance by a healthcare professional, or resolution of symptoms. Mobile phlebotomists in the prospective study collected whole blood, serum and a nasopharyngeal or oropharyngeal swab from every participant. Additional blood draws and questionnaires over an approximately two-month period could optionally be provided by prospective study participants. Prospective study blood samples were shipped either frozen or at room temperature before DNA extraction.

The immunoSEQ Assay, a bias-controlled multiplex PCR, was used to amplify TCRbeta CDR3 regions from genomic DNA. Per the authors' processing: The number of nucleated cells in each sample was estimated from the amplification of reference gene primers within the assay. To quantify the absolute abundance of each unique TCRbeta CDR3 rearrangement, sequence reads were collapsed and filtered. For each sample, productive Simpson clonality was calculated by taking the square root of Simpson's diversity index across productive rearrangements. Drawn from immuneACCESS, this table holds only the in-frame rearrangements with V and J called that TCRdb kept. Clones are partly lost; checked studies trace under half to an unresolved V gene and leave the rest unexplained. The V and J calls and clone size come from that table; D and trimming were worked out from the DNA. This sample holds about 230,000 clones; around 86% were observed only once. Together, the top ten hold roughly 16% of the sample.

CDR1 GTSNPN and CDR2 SVGIG were looked up in the germline V gene (reference sequence). Inclusive of the bounding cysteine and phenylalanine, the CDR3 is 14 residues long. Of the read, only the CDR3 DNA is kept; its 42 bases are in frame from base 1. V and J lose 0 bases and 4 bases, and a span of 12 bases separates them. The data were taken from a study of blood T cell repertoires in COVID-19 (dated by TCRdb to the early 2020s). General notes on the study: Samples covering the acute and convalescent phases of COVID-19 were provided by collaborators in the United States, Italy and Spain. The prospective study material was composed of cDNA or gDNA derived from T cells, B-cell-depleted T cells, or PBMCs. The dataset comprised deeply sampled blood TCRbeta repertoires from subjects exposed to, actively infected with, or recovered from COVID-19. The repertoires were released in a freely available public database meant as a resource for research on the immune response to SARS-CoV-2. The samples were drawn from two sources: the first 160 participants of the ongoing ImmuneRACE study, and over 1,000 subjects contributed by 6 global collaborators. Sample metadata almost always included a de-identified subject ID, COVID-19 status, age in years and sex. HLA class I and class II types, where available, came from metadata supplied by the sample provider rather than from assay-based typing. Results and caveats for the whole study, not just this receptor: How much clinical and demographic metadata was included differed by source and by participant, and the metadata was provided uncurated.

Specimen: PBMCs or T cells enriched from blood (not recorded which). This TCR derives from a man aged 18-30 years who had recovered from COVID-19. The V and J genes are TRBV30 and TRBJ1-1; the D gene is perhaps TRBD1, on 6 matching bases. The CDR3 protein sequence reads: CAWSVAGVVTEAFF. The nucleotide sequence reads TGTGCCTGGAGTGTAGCAGGGGTGGTCACTGAAGCTTTCTTT.